These 21 T cell receptor beta chains were sequenced from one sample in a study of OX40 agonist ivuxolimab in advanced cancers. Assay used: immunoSEQ multiplex PCR; TCRdb lists only in-frame clones, some missing. Of around 94,000 clones detected, over 75% appear once; the ten largest clones hold roughly 3.8%. Sequences were derived from CD4+ or CD8+ T cells sorted from blood, sampled in a trial of the OX40 agonist ivuxolimab. These TCRs come from an adult with an advanced solid tumor such as melanoma, head and neck, liver or kidney cancer.

This chain joins TRBV2 and TRBJ1-2; possibly TRBD1 for D (6 bases). This CDR3 comprises 13 residues. Looked up from germline, CDR1 is SNHLY and CDR2 is FYNNEI. The germline V and J ends were trimmed by 5 bases and 2 bases, with 9 bases remaining between them. CDR3 sequence reads: CASSPDRNYGYTF. The DNA of the CDR3 is TGTGCCAGCAGTCCTGACAGGAACTATGGCTACACCTTC.

In nucleotides, the CDR3 is TGTGCCAGTTCCAACCCCCCGGGGAGGTCCAATCAGCCCCAGCATTTT. Translating gives CASSNPPGRSNQPQHF. The V call is TRBV19, the J call TRBJ1-5; D call uncertain. There are 16 residues in the CDR3. In germline, CDR1 is LNHDA, CDR2 SQIVND (reference sequence). Trimming pared 8 bases from V and 3 bases from J, leaving 20 bases between.

The rearrangement joins TRBV18 to TRBJ2-7; 14 positions agree with TRBD2. This CDR3 has 18 amino acids. The germline CDR1 and CDR2 sequences are KGHSH and LQKENI. Losses at the gene ends were 3 bases for V and 2 bases for J; bases not matched to a gene: 9. The CDR3 bases are TGTGCCAGCTCACCCGGCCCGGGACTAGCGGGAGAAGCCTACGAGCAGTACTTC. Encoded protein: CASSPGPGLAGEAYEQYF.

V gene TRBV13 combines with J gene TRBJ2-1; TRBD2 matches at 14 bases. Germline V gene data show CDR1 as PRHDT and CDR2 as FYEKMQ (reference sequence). The J segment lost 9 bases and the V segment lost 4 bases, leaving 5 bases of the junction unmatched. The CDR3 has 15 amino acids. The CDR3: CASSSTSGRAPEQFF. CDR3 nucleotide sequence: TGTGCCAGCAGCTCGACTAGCGGGAGGGCCCCTGAGCAGTTCTTC. The whole variable domain, remainder taken from reference TRBV13 and TRBJ2-1, is AAGVIQSPRHLIKEKRETATLKCYPIPRHDTVYWYQQGPGQDPQFLISFYEKMQSDKGSIPDRFSAQQFSDYHSELNMSSLELGDSALYFCASSSTSGRAPEQFFGPGTRLTVL.

As DNA, the CDR3 is TGTGCCAGCAGCTTAGAGACTGGTTATGAGCAGTTCTTC. Translation: CASSLETGYEQFF. V usage is TRBV11-2 and J usage is TRBJ2-1, with no clear D. CDR1 SGHAT and CDR2 FQNNGV come from the germline V gene. V was trimmed by 0 bases and J by 8 bases, leaving 8 bases between them. CDR3 size: 13 residues.

V gene TRBV7-3 combines with J gene TRBJ2-1, with 8 bases that match TRBD1. CDR3 length: 15 residues. The V gene's germline CDR1 is SGHTA and CDR2 FQGTGA. After removal of 6 bases from V and 5 bases from J, the junction contained 9 bases not matched to a gene. The DNA for the CDR3 is TGTGCCAGCAGTCTCGGACAGGGTGGTGACAATGAGCAGTTCTTC. Amino acids: CASSLGQGGDNEQFF.

The J gene is TRBJ2-4, the V gene TRBV2; 7 nucleotides match TRBD2. This CDR3 is built from 15 residues. The V gene end was trimmed by 7 bases and the J gene end by 1 base; junction bases not matched to a gene: 7. Germline lookup yields CDR1 SNHLY and CDR2 FYNNEI. CDR3 sequence: CASTWGSGAKNIQYF. The CDR3 DNA reads as TGTGCCAGCACCTGGGGTAGCGGGGCCAAAAACATTCAGTACTTC. The complete variable domain, with remaining parts taken from reference TRBV2 and TRBJ2-4, reads EPEVTQTPSHQVTQMGQEVILRCVPISNHLYFYWYRQILGQKVEFLVSFYNNEISEKSEIFDDQFSVERPDGSNFTLKIRSTKLEDSAMYFCASTWGSGAKNIQYFGAGTRLSVL.

CDR3 residues: CASSFSDRVSYGYTF. CDR3 nucleotides: TGTGCCAGCAGTTTCTCGGACAGGGTCTCATATGGCTACACCTTC. This chain uses TRBV28 with TRBJ1-2; TRBD1 matches 8 bases. The germline gives CDR1 MDHEN, CDR2 SYDVKM. CDR3 length: 15 amino acids. Unmatched junction bases numbered 8, after V lost 3 bases and J lost 5 bases.

The table lists this clone with a count of one. The V gene is TRBV15, the J gene TRBJ2-1; 10 positions match TRBD2. The J segment lost 9 bases and the V segment lost 0 bases, leaving 20 bases of the junction unmatched. Germline V gene data show CDR1 as LNHNV and CDR2 as YYDKDF (reference sequence). The CDR3 contains 20 residues. CDR3 loop: CATSRDPPLAGTNRAGEQFF. CDR3 in DNA: TGTGCCACCAGCAGAGATCCGCCACTAGCGGGAACAAACAGGGCAGGTGAGCAGTTCTTC.

V is TRBV19 and J is TRBJ2-2; 9 bases align to TRBD2. Germline CDR1 is LNHDA and CDR2 is SQIVND (reference sequence). The V gene end was trimmed by 4 bases and the J gene end by 5 bases; junction bases not matched to a gene: 8. The CDR3 runs 16 residues. In nucleotides, the CDR3 is TGTGCCAGTAGTAGCTTTAGCGGGAGCGCGACCGGGGAGCTGTTTTTT. Protein sequence: CASSSFSGSATGELFF.

This chain joins TRBV25-1 and TRBJ2-7, with D possibly being TRBD2 (5 bases). The CDR3 is 12 amino acids. Germline CDR1 and CDR2: MGHDK and SYGVNS. The V end was cut by 1 base, the J end by 6 bases, with 7 bases between. This CDR3 reads CASSELAGEQYF. The DNA for the CDR3 is TGTGCCAGCAGTGAATTGGCGGGCGAGCAGTACTTC.

This rearrangement joins TRBV19 to TRBJ1-5; 7 bases fit TRBD1. Germline CDR1 LNHDA, CDR2 SQIVND (reference sequence). V lost 4 bases and J lost 2; bases outside the gene matches: 8. CDR3 length equals 16 residues. This CDR3 reads CASSTIQGTRNQPQHF. DNA for the CDR3: TGTGCCAGTAGTACGATACAGGGGACACGCAATCAGCCCCAGCATTTT.

The CDR3 protein is CASSLNGLNQPQHF. The CDR3 nucleotides read TGTGCCAGCAGTTTAAACGGACTCAATCAGCCCCAGCATTTT. V gene TRBV28 combines with J gene TRBJ1-5; D is unresolved. In germline, CDR1 is MDHEN, CDR2 SYDVKM. CDR3 length equals 14 residues. The ends were cut back, 2 bases at V and 3 bases at J, with 8 bases in the middle. Together with reference TRBV28 and TRBJ1-5, the CDR3 gives the full variable domain: DVKVTQSSRYLVKRTGEKVFLECVQDMDHENMFWYRQDPGLGLRLIYFSYDVKMKEKGDIPEGYSVSREKKERFSLILESASTNQTSMYLCASSLNGLNQPQHFGDGTRLSIL.

V is TRBV11-3 and J is TRBJ2-1; 10 positions agree with TRBD2. Germline CDR1 reads SGHNT; CDR2 reads YENEEA. The V and J ends lost 5 bases and 9 bases, in that order; junction bases with no gene match: 13. The CDR3 runs to 16 residues. The CDR3 DNA reads TGTGCCAGCAGCCAGGGGGCTAGCGGGAGTATAGGTGAGCAGTTCTTC. Encoded protein: CASSQGASGSIGEQFF.

The V gene is TRBV2, the J gene TRBJ1-5, with TRBD1 as a possible D gene (5 bases). The CDR3 runs to 16 residues. Per the germline V gene, CDR1 is SNHLY and CDR2 is FYNNEI. Trimming shortened V by 2 bases and J by 4 bases, and 15 bases separated the two germline ends. The CDR3 spells CASSEKWGDRNQPQHF. The CDR3 DNA is TGTGCCAGCAGTGAAAAATGGGGGGATCGGAATCAGCCCCAGCATTTT. The full variable domain, rest sourced from reference TRBV2 and TRBJ1-5, is EPEVTQTPSHQVTQMGQEVILRCVPISNHLYFYWYRQILGQKVEFLVSFYNNEISEKSEIFDDQFSVERPDGSNFTLKIRSTKLEDSAMYFCASSEKWGDRNQPQHFGDGTRLSIL.

This rearrangement joins TRBV11-3 to TRBJ2-5; D gene ambiguous. This CDR3 is built from 13 residues. Germline-derived CDR1 and CDR2 are SGHNT and YENEEA. V lost 4 bases and J lost 5, with 11 bases in between. The CDR3 DNA reads TGTGCCAGCAGCTCTTCCGGTGAGGAGACCCAGTACTTC. As protein: CASSSSGEETQYF.

The chain employs TRBV2 and TRBJ1-5; a weak D match, TRBD1 (6 bases). Germline V CDR1 and CDR2: SNHLY, FYNNEI. With 7 bases removed from V and 6 bases from J, the gap between germline ends came to 22 bases. CDR3 length: 16 amino acids. The CDR3 spells CASKLDRPAPFQPQHF. In nucleotides, the CDR3 is TGTGCCAGCAAATTAGACAGGCCGGCCCCCTTTCAGCCCCAGCATTTT.

This chain uses TRBV18 with TRBJ1-6, with 9 bases matching TRBD1. Germline CDR1 reads KGHSH; CDR2 reads LQKENI. Trimming cost V 6 bases and J 10 bases; bases outside gene matches: 10. The length of the CDR3 is 15 residues. DNA of the CDR3: TGTGCCAGCTCCCTACAGGGGGCTCCTCTCTCACCCCTCCACTTT. This sequence encodes CASSLQGAPLSPLHF. The whole variable domain, remainder taken from reference TRBV18 and TRBJ1-6, is NAGVMQNPRHLVRRRGQEARLRCSPMKGHSHVYWYRQLPEEGLKFMVYLQKENIIDESGMPKERFSAEFPKEGPSILRIQQVVRGDSAAYFCASSLQGAPLSPLHFGNGTRLTVT.

This clone was seen once. The J gene is TRBJ1-4, the V gene TRBV16; D may be TRBD1 (6 bases). This CDR3 is 13 amino acids long. Germline CDR1 is KGHSY and CDR2 is FQNENV. Trimming removed 5 bases at V and 3 bases at J, with 7 bases between. CDR3: CASSGQPNEKLFF. The CDR3, as DNA: TGTGCCAGCAGCGGACAGCCTAATGAAAAACTGTTTTTT.

The chain is built from TRBV28 and TRBJ2-1, with D perhaps TRBD1 (6 bases). Per germline, CDR1 MDHEN and CDR2 SYDVKM. CDR3 length equals 14 residues. Trimming cost V 4 bases and J 5 bases, with 12 bases left between them. As DNA, the CDR3 is TGTGCCAGCAGTTCAGGGGCCGTAAACAATGAGCAGTTCTTC. It encodes CASSSGAVNNEQFF.

The gene calls are TRBV15 and TRBJ1-5; a possible D gene is TRBD1 (5 bases). Between the trimmed V and J ends, which lost 0 bases and 3 bases, there was a span of 6 bases. The CDR3 sequence is 14 residues long. Germline V gives CDR1 LNHNV, CDR2 YYDKDF (reference sequence). The CDR3 DNA follows: TGTGCCACCAGCAGAGACAGGGCCAATCAGCCCCAGCATTTT. It yields the protein CATSRDRANQPQHF. Filled out from reference TRBV15 and TRBJ1-5, the complete variable domain reads DAMVIQNPRYQVTQFGKPVTLSCSQTLNHNVMYWYQQKSSQAPKLLFHYYDKDFNNEADTPDNFQSRRPNTSFCFLDIRSPGLGDTAMYLCATSRDRANQPQHFGDGTRLSIL.